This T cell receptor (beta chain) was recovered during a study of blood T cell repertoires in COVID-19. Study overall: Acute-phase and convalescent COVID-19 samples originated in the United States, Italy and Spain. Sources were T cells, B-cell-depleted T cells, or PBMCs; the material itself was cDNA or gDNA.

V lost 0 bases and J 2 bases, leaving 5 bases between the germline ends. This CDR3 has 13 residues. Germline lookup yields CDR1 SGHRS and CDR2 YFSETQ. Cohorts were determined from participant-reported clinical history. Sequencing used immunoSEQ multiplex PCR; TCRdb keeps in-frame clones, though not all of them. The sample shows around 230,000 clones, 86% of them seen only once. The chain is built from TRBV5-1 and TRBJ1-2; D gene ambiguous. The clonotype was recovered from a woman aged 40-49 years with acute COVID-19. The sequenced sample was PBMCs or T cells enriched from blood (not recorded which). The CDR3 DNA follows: TGCGCCAGCAGCTTGGCACAGAACTATGGCTACACCTTC. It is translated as CASSLAQNYGYTF.